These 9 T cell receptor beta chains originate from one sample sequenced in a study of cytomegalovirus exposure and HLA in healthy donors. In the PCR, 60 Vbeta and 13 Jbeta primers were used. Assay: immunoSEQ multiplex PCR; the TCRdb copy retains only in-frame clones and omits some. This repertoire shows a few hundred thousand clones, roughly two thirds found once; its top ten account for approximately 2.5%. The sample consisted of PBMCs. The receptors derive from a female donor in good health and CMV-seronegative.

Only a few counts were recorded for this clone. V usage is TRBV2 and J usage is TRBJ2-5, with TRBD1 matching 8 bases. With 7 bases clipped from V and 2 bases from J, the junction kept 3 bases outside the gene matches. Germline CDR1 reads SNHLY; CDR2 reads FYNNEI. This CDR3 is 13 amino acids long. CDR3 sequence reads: CASTGDRQETQYF. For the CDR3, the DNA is TGTGCCAGCACCGGGGACAGGCAAGAGACCCAGTACTTC.

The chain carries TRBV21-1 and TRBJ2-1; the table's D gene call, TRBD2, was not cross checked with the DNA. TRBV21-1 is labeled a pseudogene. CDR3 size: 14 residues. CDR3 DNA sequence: TGTGCCAGCAGCAATGTCGAGTGTACTAAGCAGCAGTTCTTC. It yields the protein CASSNVECTKQQFF.

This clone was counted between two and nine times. This CDR3 is CASSDDSNSPLHF. CDR3 bases: TGTGCCAGCAGTGACGACAGTAATTCACCCCTCCACTTT. V is TRBV6-4 and J is TRBJ1-6; D possibly corresponds to TRBD1 (5 bases). Deletions cut 2 bases from V and 6 bases from J, with 5 bases between. CDR3 size: 13 residues. CDR1 and CDR2 (germline): MRHNA, SNTAGT.

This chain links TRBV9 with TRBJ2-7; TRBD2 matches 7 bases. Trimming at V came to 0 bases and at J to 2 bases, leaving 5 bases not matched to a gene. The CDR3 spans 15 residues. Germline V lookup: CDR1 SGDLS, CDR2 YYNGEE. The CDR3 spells CASSVDEGLTYEQYF. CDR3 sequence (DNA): TGTGCCAGCAGCGTAGATGAGGGACTAACCTACGAGCAGTACTTC.

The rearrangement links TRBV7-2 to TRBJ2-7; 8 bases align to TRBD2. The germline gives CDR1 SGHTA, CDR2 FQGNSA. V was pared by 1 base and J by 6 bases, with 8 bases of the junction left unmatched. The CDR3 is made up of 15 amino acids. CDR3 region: CASSLEGGLAGEQYF. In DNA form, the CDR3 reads TGTGCCAGCAGCTTAGAGGGAGGACTAGCTGGCGAGCAGTACTTC.

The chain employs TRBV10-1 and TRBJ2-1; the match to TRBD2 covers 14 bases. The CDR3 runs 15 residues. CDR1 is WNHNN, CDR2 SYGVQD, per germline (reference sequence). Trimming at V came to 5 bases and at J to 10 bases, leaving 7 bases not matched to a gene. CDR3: CASSTGTSGSDEQFF. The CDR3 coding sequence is TGCGCCAGCAGTACCGGGACTAGCGGGAGTGACGAGCAGTTCTTC.

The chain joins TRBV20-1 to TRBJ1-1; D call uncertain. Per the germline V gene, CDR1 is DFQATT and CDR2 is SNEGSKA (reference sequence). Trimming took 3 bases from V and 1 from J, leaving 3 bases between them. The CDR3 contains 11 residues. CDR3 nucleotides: TGCAGTGCTAGCGGGAACACTGAAGCTTTCTTT. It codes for CSASGNTEAFF.

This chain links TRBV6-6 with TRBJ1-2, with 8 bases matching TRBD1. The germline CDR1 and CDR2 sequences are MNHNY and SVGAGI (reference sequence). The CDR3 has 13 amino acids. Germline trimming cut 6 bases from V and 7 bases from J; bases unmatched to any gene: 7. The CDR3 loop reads CASRTQGAGGYTF. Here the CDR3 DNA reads TGTGCCAGCAGGACTCAGGGGGCCGGTGGCTACACCTTC.

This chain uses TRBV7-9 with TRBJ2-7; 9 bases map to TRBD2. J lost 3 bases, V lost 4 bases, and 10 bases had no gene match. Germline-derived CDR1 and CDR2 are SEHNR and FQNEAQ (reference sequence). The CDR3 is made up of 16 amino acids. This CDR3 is CASSSTTGTSFYEQYF. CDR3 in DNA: TGTGCCAGCAGCTCGACCACCGGGACTAGCTTCTACGAGCAGTACTTC. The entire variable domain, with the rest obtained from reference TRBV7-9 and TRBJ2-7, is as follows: DTGVSQNPRHKITKRGQNVTFRCDPISEHNRLYWYRQTLGQGPEFLTYFQNEAQLEKSRLLSDRFSAERPKGSFSTLEIQRTEQGDSAMYLCASSSTTGTSFYEQYFGPGTRLTVT.